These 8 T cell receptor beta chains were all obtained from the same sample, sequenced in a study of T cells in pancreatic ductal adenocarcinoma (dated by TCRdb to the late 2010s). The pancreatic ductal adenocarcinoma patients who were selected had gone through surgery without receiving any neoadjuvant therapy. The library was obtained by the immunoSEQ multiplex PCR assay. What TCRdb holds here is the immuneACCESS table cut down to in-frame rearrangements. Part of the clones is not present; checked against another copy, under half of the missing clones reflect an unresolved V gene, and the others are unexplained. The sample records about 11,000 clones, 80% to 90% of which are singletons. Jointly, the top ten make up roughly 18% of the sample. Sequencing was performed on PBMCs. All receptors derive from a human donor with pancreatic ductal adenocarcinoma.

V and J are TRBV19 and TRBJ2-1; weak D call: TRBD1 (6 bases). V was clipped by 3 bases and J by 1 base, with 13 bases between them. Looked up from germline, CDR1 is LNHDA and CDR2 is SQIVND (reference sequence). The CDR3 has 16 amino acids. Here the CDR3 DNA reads TGTGCCAGTAGTATTCTGGGGGCCGAATCCTACAATGAGCAGTTCTTC. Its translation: CASSILGAESYNEQFF.

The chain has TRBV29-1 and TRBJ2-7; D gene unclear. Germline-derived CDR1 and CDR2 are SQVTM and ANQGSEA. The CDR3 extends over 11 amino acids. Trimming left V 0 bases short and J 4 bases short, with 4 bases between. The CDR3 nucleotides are TGCAGCGTTGAAGAAAGTTACGAGCAGTACTTC. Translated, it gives CSVEESYEQYF.

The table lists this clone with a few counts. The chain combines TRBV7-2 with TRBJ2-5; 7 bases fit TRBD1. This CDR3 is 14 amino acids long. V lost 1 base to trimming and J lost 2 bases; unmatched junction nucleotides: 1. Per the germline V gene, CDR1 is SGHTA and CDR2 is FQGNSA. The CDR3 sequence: CASSLGGQQETQYF. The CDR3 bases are TGTGCCAGCAGCTTAGGGGGACAGCAAGAGACCCAGTACTTC.

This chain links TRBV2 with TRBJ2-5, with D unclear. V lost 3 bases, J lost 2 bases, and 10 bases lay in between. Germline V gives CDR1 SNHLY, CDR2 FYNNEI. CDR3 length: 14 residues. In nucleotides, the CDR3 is TGTGCCAGCAGTGAGGGCAGCCTTCAAGAGACCCAGTACTTC. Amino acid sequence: CASSEGSLQETQYF.

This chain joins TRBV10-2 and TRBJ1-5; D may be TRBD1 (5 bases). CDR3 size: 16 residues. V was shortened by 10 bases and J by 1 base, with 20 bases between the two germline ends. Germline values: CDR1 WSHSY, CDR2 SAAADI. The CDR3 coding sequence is TGCGCCACCCTTCAGGGACCGGGCTCGAGCAATCAGCCCCAGCATTTT. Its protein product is CATLQGPGSSNQPQHF.

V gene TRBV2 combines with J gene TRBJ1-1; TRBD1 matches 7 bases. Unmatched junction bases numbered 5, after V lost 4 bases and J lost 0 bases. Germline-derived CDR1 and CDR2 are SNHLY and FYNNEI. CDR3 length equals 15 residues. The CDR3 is CASSGGQRLNTEAFF. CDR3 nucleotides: TGTGCCAGCAGTGGGGGACAGCGACTGAACACTGAAGCTTTCTTT. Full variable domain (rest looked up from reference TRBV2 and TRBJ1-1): EPEVTQTPSHQVTQMGQEVILRCVPISNHLYFYWYRQILGQKVEFLVSFYNNEISEKSEIFDDQFSVERPDGSNFTLKIRSTKLEDSAMYFCASSGGQRLNTEAFFGQGTRLTVV.

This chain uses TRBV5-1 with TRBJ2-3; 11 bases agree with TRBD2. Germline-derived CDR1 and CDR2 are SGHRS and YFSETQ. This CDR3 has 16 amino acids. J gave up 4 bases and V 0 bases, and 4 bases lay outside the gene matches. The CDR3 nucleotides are TGCGCCAGCAGCTTGGTGCTAGCGGGGGGTTCAGATACGCAGTATTTT. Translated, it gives CASSLVLAGGSDTQYF.

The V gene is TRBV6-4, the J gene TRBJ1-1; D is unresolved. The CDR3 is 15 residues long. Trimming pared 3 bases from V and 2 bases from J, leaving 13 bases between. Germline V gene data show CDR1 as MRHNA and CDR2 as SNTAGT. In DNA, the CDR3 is TGTGCCAGCAGTGAAAATCGGGATCTTAACACTGAAGCTTTCTTT. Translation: CASSENRDLNTEAFF.